This T cell receptor (beta chain) was documented in a study of identical twins. Notes on the study in general: Out-of-frame TCR alpha sharing in monozygotic twins exceeded recombination model predictions.

Template switching added a universal primer binding site, and final cDNA carried unique molecular identifiers. MiXCR, run by TCRdb on the 5' RACE reads, gives a single entry per CDR3 protein. The profile shows approximately 700,000 distinct CDR3 sequences, over 15% of them singletons. This CDR3 has 13 amino acids. With 1 base removed from V and 8 bases from J, the gap between germline ends came to 11 bases. Per the germline V gene, CDR1 is MGHRA and CDR2 is YSYEKL. This clonotype came up a few times. Antigen specificity is unknown. These data were likewise used in another study, on T cells expressing NK-cell markers. Per that study: NKG2C+ dominant clonotypes from 6 or 7 donors made up roughly 1.0-7.5% of CD8+ T cells.

The V and J genes are TRBV4-1 and TRBJ1-2; D gene uncertain. The clonotype originates from a young woman in good health. Sequenced sample: PBMCs. CDR3 sequence: CASSQVDVPGYTF. CDR3 DNA: TGCGCCAGCAGCCAAGTGGACGTACCGGGCTACACCTTC.